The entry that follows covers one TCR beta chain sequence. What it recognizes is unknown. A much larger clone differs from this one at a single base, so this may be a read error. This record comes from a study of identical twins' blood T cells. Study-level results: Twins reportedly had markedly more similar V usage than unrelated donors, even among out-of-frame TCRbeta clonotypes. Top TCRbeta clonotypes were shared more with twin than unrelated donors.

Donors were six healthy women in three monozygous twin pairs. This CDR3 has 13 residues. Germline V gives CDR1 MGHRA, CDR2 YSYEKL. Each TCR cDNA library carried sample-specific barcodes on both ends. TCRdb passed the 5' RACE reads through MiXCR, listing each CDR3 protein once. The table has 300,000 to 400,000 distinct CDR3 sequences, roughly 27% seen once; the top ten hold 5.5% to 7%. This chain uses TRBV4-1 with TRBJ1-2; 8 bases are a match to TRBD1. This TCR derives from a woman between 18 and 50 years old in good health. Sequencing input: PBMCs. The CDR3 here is CAGSQGTGGGYTF. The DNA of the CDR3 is TGCGCCGGCAGCCAAGGGACAGGTGGGGGCTACACCTTC.